The clone carrying this T cell receptor beta chain came up a few times. What it recognizes is unknown. Time point denoted: pre-treatment sample, taken before nivolumab and TIL therapy. Most excised metastases sampled were pleural nodules or supraclavicular lymph nodes. The data derive from a study of TIL therapy for anti-PD-1-resistant metastatic lung cancer. About the research overall: Half of patients were current or former smokers. Points from the study as a whole: Many TIL product clones were absent from baseline tumor, suggesting clonal contraction.

The CDR3 length is 13 residues. With 3 bases removed from V and 5 bases from J, the gap between germline ends came to 10 bases. CDR1 is SGHVS and CDR2 is FNYEAQ in the germline V gene. This was the immunoSEQ v3 assay. Sequencing depth was around 1.9 million read pairs for survey level, about 5-6 million for deep. Some clones are missing from TCRdb's copy, which holds only in-frame ones; the method was immunoSEQ multiplex PCR. The sample lists more than 25,000 clones, roughly two thirds seen once, with approximately 7% in the top ten. The input for sequencing was tumor tissue, taken at baseline. The clonotype originates from a person aged 25 to 85 with non-small cell lung cancer. This chain uses TRBV7-6 with TRBJ1-1, with D maybe TRBD1 (6 bases). CDR3: CASSLTGETEAFF. In DNA, the CDR3 is TGTGCCAGCAGCTTGACAGGAGAAACTGAAGCTTTCTTT.